The 2 T cell receptor beta chains below all came from one sample that was sequenced in a study of blood T cell repertoires in COVID-19. The table came from immunoSEQ multiplex PCR; TCRdb's copy has only in-frame clones and leaves some out. The sample shows some 77,000 clones, roughly nine tenths of them seen only once. Source material: peripheral blood. Source of these receptors: a man aged 25 to 45 with acute or convalescent COVID-19.

The chain employs TRBV6-5 and TRBJ2-7; 10 bases map to TRBD1. There are 13 residues in the CDR3. CDR1 is MNHEY and CDR2 is SVGAGI in the germline V gene. Losses at the gene ends were 6 bases for V and 3 bases for J; bases not matched to a gene: 2. The DNA of the CDR3 is TGTGCCAGCAGAAGGACAGGGGGCTACGAGCAGTACTTC. Its translation: CASRRTGGYEQYF.

The V call is TRBV18, the J call TRBJ2-1; D possibly corresponds to TRBD2 (6 bases). Germline V CDR1 and CDR2: KGHSH, LQKENI. Trimming took off 6 bases at V and 8 bases at J, with 23 bases between the two ends. The CDR3 has 16 residues. CDR3 region: CASSPKHGGSRDEQFF. In DNA, the CDR3 is TGTGCCAGCTCCCCCAAACATGGGGGGAGTAGGGATGAGCAGTTCTTC. Together with reference TRBV18 and TRBJ2-1, the CDR3 gives the full variable domain: NAGVMQNPRHLVRRRGQEARLRCSPMKGHSHVYWYRQLPEEGLKFMVYLQKENIIDESGMPKERFSAEFPKEGPSILRIQQVVRGDSAAYFCASSPKHGGSRDEQFFGPGTRLTVL.